Listed below are T cell receptor beta chains from one sample, sequenced in a study of T cell responses to AZD1222 COVID-19 vaccine. This table comes from immunoSEQ multiplex PCR, and its TCRdb copy is limited to in-frame clones, with some not included. The sample includes roughly 110,000 clones, about 93% seen only once; the top ten take about 6.8%. Specimen: peripheral blood, collected 28 days after the second AZD1222 dose. Receptors were obtained from an adult who received the AZD1222 COVID-19 vaccine. The CDR3 runs from the conserved cysteine through the conserved F or W. A D gene is named only where the DNA matches it firmly.

j_gene: TRBJ2-1
d_gene: .
v_gene: TRBV19
CDR3aa: CASSIVLGPYNEQFF

j_gene: TRBJ1-2
d_gene: .
v_gene: TRBV7-8
CDR3aa: CASSSSEGTPRYTF

j_gene: TRBJ1-4
d_gene: TRBD1
v_gene: TRBV30
CDR3aa: CAWRYQGAANEKLFF

j_gene: TRBJ1-2
d_gene: .
v_gene: TRBV6-1
CDR3aa: CASSEATANYGYTF

j_gene: TRBJ1-1
d_gene: TRBD1
v_gene: TRBV15
CDR3aa: CATSPAGTGDTEAFF

j_gene: TRBJ2-7
d_gene: TRBD1
v_gene: TRBV28
CDR3aa: CASTPPGQGTYEQYF

j_gene: TRBJ1-3
d_gene: .
v_gene: TRBV28
CDR3aa: CASNTLRAPVFRTYF

j_gene: TRBJ2-1
d_gene: TRBD2
v_gene: TRBV27
CDR3aa: CASSLAGGPNEQFF

j_gene: TRBJ2-7
d_gene: TRBD2
v_gene: TRBV7-2
CDR3aa: CASSLELAGGYEQYF

j_gene: TRBJ1-5
d_gene: TRBD1
v_gene: TRBV10-2
CDR3aa: CASTQGVGQPQHF

j_gene: TRBJ1-5
d_gene: .
v_gene: TRBV18
CDR3aa: CASSTTGNQPQHF

j_gene: TRBJ1-2
d_gene: .
v_gene: TRBV19
CDR3aa: CASSIGGGYGYTF

j_gene: TRBJ1-1
d_gene: .
v_gene: TRBV6-5
CDR3aa: CASSYSEGLNTEAFF

j_gene: TRBJ1-5
d_gene: .
v_gene: TRBV4-1
CDR3aa: CASSQDPAVNQPQHF

j_gene: TRBJ1-3
d_gene: TRBD1
v_gene: TRBV29-1
CDR3aa: CSVYTTGVPGNTIYF

j_gene: TRBJ2-7
d_gene: .
v_gene: TRBV5-1
CDR3aa: CASSLAFSGVHEQYF

j_gene: TRBJ1-1
d_gene: .
v_gene: TRBV4-1
CDR3aa: CASSQVDPSTEAFF

j_gene: TRBJ2-2
d_gene: TRBD2
v_gene: TRBV9
CDR3aa: CASSLGGAGELFF

j_gene: TRBJ1-4
d_gene: .
v_gene: TRBV30
CDR3aa: CAWRTTGGPREKLFF

j_gene: TRBJ1-1
d_gene: .
v_gene: TRBV30
CDR3aa: CAWRDRTEAFF

j_gene: TRBJ1-1
d_gene: .
v_gene: TRBV5-1
CDR3aa: CASRLVGGQGEAFF

j_gene: TRBJ1-6
d_gene: .
v_gene: TRBV28
CDR3aa: CASSLVRGVYNSPLHF

j_gene: TRBJ2-7
d_gene: .
v_gene: TRBV27
CDR3aa: CASADRSSYEQYF

j_gene: TRBJ1-1
d_gene: .
v_gene: TRBV30
CDR3aa: CAWGTGNTEAFF

j_gene: TRBJ2-1
d_gene: .
v_gene: TRBV3-1/TRBV3-2
CDR3aa: CASSSAKQQHYNEQFF

j_gene: TRBJ1-3
d_gene: .
v_gene: TRBV15
CDR3aa: CAFGASGNTIYF

j_gene: TRBJ1-5
d_gene: TRBD1
v_gene: TRBV28
CDR3aa: CASRGQGNQPQHF

j_gene: TRBJ1-5
d_gene: .
v_gene: TRBV20-1
CDR3aa: CSASGSWMDQPQHF

j_gene: TRBJ2-1
d_gene: .
v_gene: TRBV19
CDR3aa: CASSVDFNEQFF

j_gene: TRBJ2-2
d_gene: .
v_gene: TRBV19
CDR3aa: CASTIRRTGELFF

j_gene: TRBJ1-4
d_gene: TRBD1
v_gene: TRBV10-2
CDR3aa: CASSRQGHEKLFF

j_gene: TRBJ1-2
d_gene: TRBD1
v_gene: TRBV10-2
CDR3aa: CASRATGTNYGYTF

j_gene: TRBJ2-1
d_gene: TRBD2
v_gene: TRBV5-4
CDR3aa: CASSPTSGGAGEQFF

j_gene: TRBJ1-1
d_gene: .
v_gene: TRBV2
CDR3aa: CASSEEILNTEAFF

j_gene: TRBJ1-2
d_gene: .
v_gene: TRBV10-1
CDR3aa: CASSADPNYGYTF

j_gene: TRBJ2-1
d_gene: .
v_gene: TRBV5-1
CDR3aa: CASSLERAYNEQFF

j_gene: TRBJ2-4
d_gene: .
v_gene: TRBV9
CDR3aa: CASRGQSEDIQYF

j_gene: TRBJ1-5
d_gene: .
v_gene: TRBV4-1
CDR3aa: CASSQVRGGQPQHF

j_gene: TRBJ1-1
d_gene: .
v_gene: TRBV6-5
CDR3aa: CASSYVRTLNTEAFF

j_gene: TRBJ1-5
d_gene: .
v_gene: TRBV6-5
CDR3aa: CASSYLSGPQHF

j_gene: TRBJ1-6
d_gene: .
v_gene: TRBV6-1
CDR3aa: CASSDWDLGLDAYNSPLHF

j_gene: TRBJ2-7
d_gene: .
v_gene: TRBV9
CDR3aa: CASSVHGSSYEQYF

j_gene: TRBJ2-6
d_gene: .
v_gene: TRBV19
CDR3aa: CASSIAISGANVLTF